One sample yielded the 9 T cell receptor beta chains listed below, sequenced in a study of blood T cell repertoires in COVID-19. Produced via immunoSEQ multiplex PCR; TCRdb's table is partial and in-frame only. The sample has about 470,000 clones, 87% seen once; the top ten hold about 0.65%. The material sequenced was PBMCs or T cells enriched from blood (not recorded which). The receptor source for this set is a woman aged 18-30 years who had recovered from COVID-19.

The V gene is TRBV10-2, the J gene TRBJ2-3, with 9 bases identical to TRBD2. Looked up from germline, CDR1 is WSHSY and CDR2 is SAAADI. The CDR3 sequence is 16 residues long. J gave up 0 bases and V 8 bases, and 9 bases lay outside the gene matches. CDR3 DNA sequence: TGCGCCAGCGTAAGCGGGGGGTCCCCTAGCACAGATACGCAGTATTTT. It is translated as CASVSGGSPSTDTQYF.

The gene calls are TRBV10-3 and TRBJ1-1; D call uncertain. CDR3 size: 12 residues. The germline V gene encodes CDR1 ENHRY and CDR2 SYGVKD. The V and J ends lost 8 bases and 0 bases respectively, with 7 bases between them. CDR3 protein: CAIREVNTEAFF. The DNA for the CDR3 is TGTGCCATCCGCGAGGTGAACACTGAAGCTTTCTTT.

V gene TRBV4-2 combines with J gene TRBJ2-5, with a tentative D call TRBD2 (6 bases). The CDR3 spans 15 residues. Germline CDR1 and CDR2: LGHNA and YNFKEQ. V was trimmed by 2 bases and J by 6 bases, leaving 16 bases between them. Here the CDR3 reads CASSQLGLPAQTQYF. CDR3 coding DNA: TGTGCCAGCAGCCAACTGGGACTCCCGGCGCAGACCCAGTACTTC.

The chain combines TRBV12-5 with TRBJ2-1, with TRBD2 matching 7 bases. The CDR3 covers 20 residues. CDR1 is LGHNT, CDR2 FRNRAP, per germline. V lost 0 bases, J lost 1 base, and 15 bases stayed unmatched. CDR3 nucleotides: TGTGCTAGTGGTTTGGTACTGGTTGTGGGGCGGGGGAGTTCCTACAATGAGCAGTTCTTC. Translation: CASGLVLVVGRGSSYNEQFF.

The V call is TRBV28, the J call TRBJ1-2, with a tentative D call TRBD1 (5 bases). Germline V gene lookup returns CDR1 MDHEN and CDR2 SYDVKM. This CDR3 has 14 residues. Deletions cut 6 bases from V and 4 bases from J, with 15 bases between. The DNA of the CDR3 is TGTGCCAGCAGGGGGCAGGGATCGGCCTATGGCTACACCTTC. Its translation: CASRGQGSAYGYTF.

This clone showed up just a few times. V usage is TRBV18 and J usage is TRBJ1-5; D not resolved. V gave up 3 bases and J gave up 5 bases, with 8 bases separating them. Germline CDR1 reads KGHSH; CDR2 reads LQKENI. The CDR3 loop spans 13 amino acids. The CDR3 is CASSPTQDQPQHF. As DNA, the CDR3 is TGTGCCAGCTCACCGACTCAAGATCAGCCCCAGCATTTT.

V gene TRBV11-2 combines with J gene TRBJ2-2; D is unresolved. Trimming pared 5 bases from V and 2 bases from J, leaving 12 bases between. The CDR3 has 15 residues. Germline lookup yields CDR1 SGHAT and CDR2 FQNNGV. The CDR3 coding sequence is TGTGCCAGCAGCACCGTAGAAACCAACACCGGGGAGCTGTTTTTT. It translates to CASSTVETNTGELFF.

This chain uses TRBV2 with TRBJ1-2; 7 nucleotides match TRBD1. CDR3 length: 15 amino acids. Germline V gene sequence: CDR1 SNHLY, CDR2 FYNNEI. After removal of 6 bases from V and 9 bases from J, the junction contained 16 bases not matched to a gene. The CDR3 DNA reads TGTGCCAGCAGCCAACAGGGGCCAGAGACGAGGAGCTACACCTTC. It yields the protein CASSQQGPETRSYTF.

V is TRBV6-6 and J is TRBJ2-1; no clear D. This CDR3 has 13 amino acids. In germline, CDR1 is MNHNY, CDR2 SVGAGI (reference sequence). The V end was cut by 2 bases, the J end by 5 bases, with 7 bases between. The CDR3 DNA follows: TGTGCCAGCAGTTACGGGCTGAACAATGAGCAGTTCTTC. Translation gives CASSYGLNNEQFF.